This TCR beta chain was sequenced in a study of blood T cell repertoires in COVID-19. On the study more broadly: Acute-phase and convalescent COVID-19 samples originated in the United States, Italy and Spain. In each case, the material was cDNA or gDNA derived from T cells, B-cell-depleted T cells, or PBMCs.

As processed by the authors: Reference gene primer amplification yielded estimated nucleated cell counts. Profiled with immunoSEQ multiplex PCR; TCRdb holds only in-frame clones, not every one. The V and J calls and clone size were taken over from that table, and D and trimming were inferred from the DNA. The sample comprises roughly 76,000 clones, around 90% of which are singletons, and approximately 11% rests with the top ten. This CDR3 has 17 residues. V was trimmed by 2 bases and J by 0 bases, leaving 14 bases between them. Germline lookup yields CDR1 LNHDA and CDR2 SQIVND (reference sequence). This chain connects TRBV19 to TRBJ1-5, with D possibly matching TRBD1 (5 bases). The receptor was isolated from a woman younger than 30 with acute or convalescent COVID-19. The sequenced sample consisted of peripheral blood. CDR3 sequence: CASSINAGIDSNQPQHF. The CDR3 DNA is TGTGCCAGTAGTATAAACGCAGGGATTGATAGCAATCAGCCCCAGCATTTT.